Presented here are 14 T cell receptor beta chains from one specimen sequenced in a study of HIV-infected patients and healthy controls. Reverse transcription used roughly 450 ng RNA and constant-region primers for alpha and beta. Each of the alpha and beta chains got its own library through chain-specific third strand synthesis with indices. TCRdb reanalysed the 5' RACE reads using MiXCR and keeps one entry per CDR3 protein. The table records around 19,000 distinct CDR3 sequences, roughly 8.2% of them present only once. Whole blood was used without fractionation, so all unsorted peripheral T cells were included. The sample consisted of blood. These receptors originate from an adult in good health.

This clonotype was seen a handful of times. The rearrangement links TRBV6-1 to TRBJ2-5; the match to TRBD2 covers 12 bases. CDR3 size: 15 residues. In germline, CDR1 is MNHNS, CDR2 SASEGT. V shed 2 bases and J 2 bases; nucleotides not matched to a gene: 0. CDR3 in amino acids: CASSELAGGQETQYF. The DNA of the CDR3 is TGTGCCAGCAGTGAACTAGCGGGGGGGCAAGAGACCCAGTACTTC.

This clonotype appeared a few times. The DNA of the CDR3 is TGTGCCAGCAGCCCCCAGACTCTCCCAGATACGCAGTATTTT. Its translation: CASSPQTLPDTQYF. This chain joins TRBV12-3 or TRBV12-4 and TRBJ2-3; no reliable D call. The CDR3 sequence is 14 residues long. Deletions cut 6 bases from V and 4 bases from J, with 14 bases between.

This clonotype was recorded many times. This chain uses TRBV12-3 or TRBV12-4 with TRBJ2-2, with D unresolved. There are 12 residues in the CDR3. Deletions cut 5 bases from V and 4 bases from J, with 5 bases between. CDR3: CASSLTTGELFF. The DNA for the CDR3 is TGTGCCAGCAGTCTAACCACCGGGGAGCTGTTTTTT.

This clonotype was detected ten times or more. The chain joins TRBV28 to TRBJ2-1, with TRBD1 identical over 7 bases. CDR3 length: 15 amino acids. CDR1 and CDR2 from the germline V gene are MDHEN and SYDVKM. V lost 5 bases, J lost 10 bases, and 14 bases stayed unmatched. The CDR3 nucleotides read TGTGCCAGCAGTCCTTTCCGGGATAGGGGGCGGGAGCAGTTCTTC. Protein: CASSPFRDRGREQFF.

The chain links TRBV12-3 or TRBV12-4 to TRBJ2-3, with 7 bases fitting TRBD2. The length of the CDR3 is 16 residues. Unmatched junction bases numbered 12, after V lost 6 bases and J lost 3 bases. CDR3: CASSLGLMERTDTQYF. The CDR3 region has the DNA TGTGCCAGCAGCCTGGGACTAATGGAAAGAACAGATACGCAGTATTTT.

This clonotype was seen ten or more times. This chain links TRBV12-3 or TRBV12-4 with TRBJ2-4; no clear D gene. The CDR3 covers 20 residues. Between the trimmed V and J ends, which lost 2 bases and 0 bases, there was a span of 23 bases. CDR3 DNA sequence: TGTGCCAGCAGTTTACGGCACATCCTCCGTACCCCGAAAGCCAAAAACATTCAGTACTTC. As protein: CASSLRHILRTPKAKNIQYF.

This clonotype was counted a few times. V and J are TRBV28 and TRBJ2-5; possible D gene TRBD1, 6 bases. V shed 5 bases and J shed 3 bases, with 10 bases lying between them. Germline V gene sequence: CDR1 MDHEN, CDR2 SYDVKM. The CDR3 spans 13 residues. In DNA form, the CDR3 reads TGTGCCAGCAGTCGGGACACTAAAGAGACCCAGTACTTC. The encoded protein is CASSRDTKETQYF. The entire variable domain, with the rest obtained from reference TRBV28 and TRBJ2-5, is as follows: DVKVTQSSRYLVKRTGEKVFLECVQDMDHENMFWYRQDPGLGLRLIYFSYDVKMKEKGDIPEGYSVSREKKERFSLILESASTNQTSMYLCASSRDTKETQYFGPGTRLLVL.

At least ten counts were recorded for this clonotype. The CDR3 DNA follows: TGTGCCAGCAGCGTCGAGACGGGGACTAGCACAGATACGCAGTATTTT. This codes for CASSVETGTSTDTQYF. V usage is TRBV7-2 and J usage is TRBJ2-3, with D possibly being TRBD2 (6 bases). The CDR3 has 16 amino acids. V lost 5 bases, J lost 0 bases, and 15 bases lay in between. Germline lookup yields CDR1 SGHTA and CDR2 FQGNSA.

This clonotype came up many times. The chain recombines TRBV4-3 with TRBJ2-6; the D is unclear. The CDR3 is 16 residues long. V shed 0 bases and J shed 0 bases, with 6 bases lying between them. CDR1 is LGHNA and CDR2 is YSLEER in the germline V gene. CDR3 loop: CASSQDLASGANVLTF. In DNA form, the CDR3 reads TGCGCCAGCAGCCAAGACTTGGCCTCTGGGGCCAACGTCCTGACTTTC.

Only a few counts were recorded for this clonotype. V and J are TRBV27 and TRBJ2-7; TRBD1 aligns across 11 bases. The V segment lost 6 bases and the J segment 2 bases; nucleotides outside the gene matches: 15. CDR3 length: 18 residues. CDR1 is MNHEY and CDR2 is SMNVEV in the germline V gene (reference sequence). CDR3 residues: CASRGTGGLGGKAYEQYF. CDR3 coding DNA: TGTGCCAGCAGGGGGACAGGGGGACTGGGAGGAAAAGCCTACGAGCAGTACTTC.

This clonotype was observed a few times. The V and J genes are TRBV9 and TRBJ2-5; the match to TRBD2 covers 7 bases. This CDR3 is 14 amino acids long. Germline CDR1 SGDLS, CDR2 YYNGEE. The V gene end was trimmed by 2 bases and the J gene end by 5 bases; junction bases not matched to a gene: 6. The chain's CDR3 is CASSVSGPGETQYF. CDR3 bases: TGTGCCAGCAGCGTTAGCGGGCCCGGGGAGACCCAGTACTTC.

This clonotype was observed many times. This chain uses TRBV7-3 with TRBJ2-3; D is unresolved. From germline, CDR1 is SGHTA and CDR2 FQGTGA. The CDR3 spans 10 residues. V lost 4 bases and J lost 9, with 5 bases in between. The CDR3 loop is CASSSETQYF. CDR3 in DNA: TGTGCCAGCAGCTCCGAGACGCAGTATTTT.

This clonotype has only a few counts. The J gene is TRBJ2-7, the V gene TRBV2, with 8 bases aligning to TRBD1. The junction had 2 bases not matched to a gene; V was cut back by 4 bases and J by 3 bases. Per the germline V gene, CDR1 is SNHLY and CDR2 is FYNNEI. The CDR3 contains 13 residues. CDR3 protein: CASSGTGFYEQYF. The CDR3 region has the DNA TGTGCCAGCAGTGGGACAGGGTTCTACGAGCAGTACTTC.

This clonotype has a count of ten or more. V and J are TRBV4-3 and TRBJ2-3; TRBD2 matches at 8 bases. Germline-derived CDR1 and CDR2 are LGHNA and YSLEER. The V segment lost 3 bases and the J segment 5 bases; nucleotides outside the gene matches: 10. The CDR3 runs to 16 residues. CDR3 sequence: CASSQNSGAARDTQYF. The CDR3 DNA reads as TGCGCCAGCAGCCAGAATAGCGGGGCAGCCCGAGATACGCAGTATTTT.